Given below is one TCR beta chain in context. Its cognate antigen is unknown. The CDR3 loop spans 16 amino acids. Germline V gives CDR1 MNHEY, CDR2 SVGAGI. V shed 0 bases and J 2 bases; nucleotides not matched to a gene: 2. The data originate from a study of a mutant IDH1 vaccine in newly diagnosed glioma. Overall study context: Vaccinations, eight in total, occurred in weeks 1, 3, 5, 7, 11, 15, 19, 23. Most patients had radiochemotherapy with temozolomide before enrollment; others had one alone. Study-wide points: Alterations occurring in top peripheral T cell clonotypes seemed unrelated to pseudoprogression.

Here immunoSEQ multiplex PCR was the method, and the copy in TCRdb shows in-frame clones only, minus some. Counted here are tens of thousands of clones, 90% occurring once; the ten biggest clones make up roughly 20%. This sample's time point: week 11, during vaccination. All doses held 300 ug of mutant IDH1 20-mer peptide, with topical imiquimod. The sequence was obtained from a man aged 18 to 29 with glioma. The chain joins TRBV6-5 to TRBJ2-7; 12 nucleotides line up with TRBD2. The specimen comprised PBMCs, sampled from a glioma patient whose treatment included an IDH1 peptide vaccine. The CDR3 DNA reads TGTGCCAGCAGTTACTCAGGACTAGCGGGACCCTACGAGCAGTACTTC. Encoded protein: CASSYSGLAGPYEQYF.